This TCR beta chain originates from a study of somatic mutations in cytotoxic T cells in rheumatoid arthritis. CDR3 length: 15 amino acids. From germline, CDR1 is SGHAT and CDR2 FQNNGV. Between the trimmed V and J ends, which lost 0 bases and 0 bases, there was a span of 9 bases. Method: immunoSEQ multiplex PCR; TCRdb's copy keeps in-frame clones and lacks some. The sample lists more than 10,000 clones, approximately 80% occurring once. The receptor's source is an adult with rheumatoid arthritis. The sequenced sample consisted of CD8+ T cells sorted from blood. The V gene is TRBV11-2, the J gene TRBJ2-7; D unresolved. The DNA for the CDR3 is TGTGCCAGCAGCTTAGATCGGTGGGGCTCCTACGAGCAGTACTTC. This sequence encodes CASSLDRWGSYEQYF.